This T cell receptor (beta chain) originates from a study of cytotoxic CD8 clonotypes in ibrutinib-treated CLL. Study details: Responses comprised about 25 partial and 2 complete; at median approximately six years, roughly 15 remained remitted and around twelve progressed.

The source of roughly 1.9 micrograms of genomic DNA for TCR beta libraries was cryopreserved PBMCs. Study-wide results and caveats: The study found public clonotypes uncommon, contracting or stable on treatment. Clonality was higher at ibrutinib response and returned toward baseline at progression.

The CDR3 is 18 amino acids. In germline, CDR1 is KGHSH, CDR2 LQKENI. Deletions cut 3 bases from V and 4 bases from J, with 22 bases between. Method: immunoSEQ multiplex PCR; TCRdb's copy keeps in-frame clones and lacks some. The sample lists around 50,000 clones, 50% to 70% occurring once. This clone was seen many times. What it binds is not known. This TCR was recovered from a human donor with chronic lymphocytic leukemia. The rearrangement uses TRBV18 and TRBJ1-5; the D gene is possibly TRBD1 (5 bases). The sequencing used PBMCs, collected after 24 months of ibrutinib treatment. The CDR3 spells CASSPTRVRGESNQPQHF. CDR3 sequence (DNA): TGTGCCAGCTCACCGACTAGAGTGAGGGGCGAGTCTAATCAGCCCCAGCATTTT.